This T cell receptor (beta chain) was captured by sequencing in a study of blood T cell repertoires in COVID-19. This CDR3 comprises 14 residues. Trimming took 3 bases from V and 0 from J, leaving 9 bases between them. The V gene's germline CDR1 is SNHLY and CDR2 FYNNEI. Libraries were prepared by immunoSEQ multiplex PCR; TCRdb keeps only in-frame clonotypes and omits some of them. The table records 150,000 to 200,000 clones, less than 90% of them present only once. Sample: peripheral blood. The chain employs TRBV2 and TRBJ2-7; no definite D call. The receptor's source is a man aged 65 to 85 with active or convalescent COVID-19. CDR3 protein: CASSEQLPSYEQYF. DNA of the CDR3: TGTGCCAGCAGTGAGCAACTGCCCTCCTACGAGCAGTACTTC.